These T cell receptor beta chains were read from a single sample in a study of cytomegalovirus exposure and HLA in healthy donors. TCRdb keeps only in-frame clones here, not all; method: immunoSEQ multiplex PCR. The sample lists roughly 190,000 clones, around 80% seen once, with about 1.8% in the top ten. The sequenced material came from PBMCs. These receptor sequences come from a woman under 30 in good health and CMV-seronegative. The CDR3 runs from the conserved cysteine through the conserved F or W. The D gene is left open where the match is weak. Clone size is shown for a subset of rows, as once, few, many or a class of expanded clone.

length | J | size | V | D | CDR3 | DNA
16 | TRBJ2-3 | - | TRBV7-8 | - | CASSYGADKNLPTQYF | TGTGCCAGCAGCTATGGGGCGGACAAGAACCTTCCTACGCAGTATTTT
13 | TRBJ2-2 | - | TRBV10-3 | - | CAISRGYTGELFF | TGTGCCATCAGTAGGGGGTACACCGGGGAGCTGTTTTTT
18 | TRBJ2-2 | - | TRBV2 | TRBD2 | CASSEDAGGRVNTGELFF | TGTGCCAGCAGTGAGGATGCGGGAGGGAGGGTGAACACCGGGGAGCTGTTTTTT
13 | TRBJ1-1 | - | TRBV2 | - | CASREQMNTEAFF | TGTGCCAGCAGGGAACAGATGAACACTGAAGCTTTCTTT
15 | TRBJ2-3 | once | TRBV5-1 | TRBD1 | CASSLGQGRLDTQYF | TGCGCCAGCAGCTTAGGACAGGGGAGGCTCGATACGCAGTATTTT
14 | TRBJ1-5 | - | TRBV28 | - | CASNNQGFNQPQHF | TGTGCCAGCAACAATCAGGGATTCAATCAGCCCCAGCATTTT
17 | TRBJ2-7 | - | TRBV4-3 | TRBD1 | CASSQDRGGQPLYEQYF | TGCGCCAGCAGCCAAGATAGAGGGGGACAGCCCCTTTACGAGCAGTACTTC
15 | TRBJ1-5 | - | TRBV21-1 | - | CASSSRDIRMQPQHF | TGTGCCAGCAGTTCCCGGGACATTCGAATGCAGCCCCAGCATTTT
12 | TRBJ2-1 | - | TRBV11-3 | TRBD1 | CASKTGVGEQFF | TGTGCCAGCAAGACAGGGGTCGGTGAGCAGTTCTTC
17 | TRBJ2-1 | - | TRBV5-4 | TRBD2 | CASSLVRLAGDVYEQFF | TGTGCCAGCAGCTTGGTCCGGTTGGCGGGAGACGTATATGAGCAGTTCTTC
14 | TRBJ1-5 | few | TRBV27 | - | CASSLRGFNQPQHF | TGTGCCAGCAGTTTAAGGGGATTCAATCAGCCCCAGCATTTT
15 | TRBJ2-5 | - | TRBV5-4 | - | CASSLATGGSETQYF | TGTGCCAGCAGCTTGGCCACTGGGGGGAGTGAGACCCAGTACTTC
14 | TRBJ2-5 | - | TRBV11-2 | - | CASSLVASRETQYF | TGTGCCAGCAGCTTGGTCGCCTCGCGGGAGACCCAGTACTTC
13 | TRBJ2-1 | - | TRBV7-9 | - | CASSLGSSREQFF | TGTGCCAGCAGCTTAGGGTCTAGTCGTGAGCAGTTCTTC
15 | TRBJ2-2 | once | TRBV23-1 | - | CASSQESGWSGELFF | TGCGCCAGCAGTCAAGAATCAGGGTGGTCCGGGGAGCTGTTTTTT
12 | TRBJ2-7 | - | TRBV6-6 | - | CASSSGGHEQYF | TGTGCCAGCAGTTCAGGGGGGCACGAGCAGTACTTC
13 | TRBJ1-2 | - | TRBV28 | - | CASSPTHNYGYTF | TGTGCCAGCAGTCCGACACATAACTATGGCTACACCTTC
11 | TRBJ2-5 | - | TRBV30 | TRBD1 | CARDRGETQYF | TGTGCCCGAGACAGGGGAGAGACCCAGTACTTC
14 | TRBJ2-7 | - | TRBV30 | - | CAWSVTGQIHEQYF | TGTGCCTGGAGTGTAACGGGACAAATTCACGAGCAGTACTTC
16 | TRBJ1-4 | - | TRBV5-1 | - | CASSPNSGSGNEKLFF | TGCGCCAGCAGCCCCAATAGCGGAAGCGGCAATGAAAAACTGTTTTTT
15 | TRBJ1-3 | - | TRBV15 | TRBD1 | CATSPRQGARNTIYF | TGTGCCACCAGCCCCCGACAGGGGGCGAGAAACACCATATATTTT
15 | TRBJ2-2 | - | TRBV28 | - | CASSSRGSSTGELFF | TGTGCCAGCAGTTCGCGGGGCTCGAGCACCGGGGAGCTGTTTTTT
11 | TRBJ2-4 | - | TRBV10-3 | - | CASGQSDIQYF | TGTGCCAGCGGACAGTCGGACATTCAGTACTTC
14 | TRBJ1-1 | few | TRBV6-5 | - | CASSFGGADTEAFF | TGTGCCAGCAGTTTCGGGGGGGCTGACACTGAAGCTTTCTTT
14 | TRBJ2-1 | - | TRBV18 | - | CASSWTTAYNEQFF | TGTGCCAGCTCCTGGACAACCGCCTACAATGAGCAGTTCTTC
14 | TRBJ2-7 | few | TRBV27 | - | CATSDSANSYEQYF | TGTGCCACCTCGGACAGTGCGAACTCCTACGAGCAGTACTTC
16 | TRBJ2-3 | - | TRBV5-1 | - | CASSWQSGDPAATQYF | TGCGCCAGCAGCTGGCAGTCGGGTGACCCTGCTGCTACGCAGTATTTT
19 | TRBJ2-6 | - | TRBV7-9 | TRBD2 | CASSLRREFEGYGANVLTF | TGTGCCAGCAGCTTACGGCGGGAGTTCGAGGGGTATGGGGCCAACGTCCTGACTTTC
15 | TRBJ2-7 | - | TRBV28 | TRBD1 | CASSFGDRGLYEQYF | TGTGCCAGCAGTTTTGGAGACAGGGGTTTATACGAGCAGTACTTC
15 | TRBJ1-4 | few | TRBV2 | - | CASSEVGAANEKLFF | TGTGCCAGCAGTGAAGTGGGGGCGGCAAATGAAAAACTGTTTTTT
16 | TRBJ2-3 | - | TRBV4-3 | TRBD2 | CASSQDRGGLPDTQYF | TGCGCCAGCAGCCAAGATCGGGGGGGGCTTCCAGATACGCAGTATTTT
15 | TRBJ1-4 | - | TRBV4-3 | - | CASSQNWGQKEKLFF | TGCGCCAGCAGCCAAAACTGGGGGCAGAAGGAAAAACTGTTTTTT
20 | TRBJ2-7 | few | TRBV6-1 | TRBD2 | CASSEIPSLAGGPQSYEQYF | TGTGCCAGCAGTGAAATCCCTTCACTAGCGGGAGGGCCTCAGTCCTACGAGCAGTACTTC
16 | TRBJ2-3 | - | TRBV7-8 | TRBD2 | CASSPLGSGSDDTQYF | TGTGCCAGCAGCCCCCTGGGTAGCGGGAGCGATGATACGCAGTATTTT
14 | TRBJ1-4 | few | TRBV2 | - | CASRNRGGREKLFF | TGTGCCAGCAGGAATCGGGGGGGTCGGGAAAAACTGTTTTTT
14 | TRBJ2-2 | - | TRBV6-6 | TRBD1 | CASRDRALTGELFF | TGTGCCAGCAGGGACAGGGCACTCACCGGGGAGCTGTTTTTT
15 | TRBJ1-5 | - | TRBV27 | - | CASSFQGTGNQPQHF | TGTGCCAGCAGTTTCCAGGGAACAGGCAATCAGCCCCAGCATTTT
15 | TRBJ1-4 | - | TRBV4-3 | - | CASSQEWRGNEKLFF | TGCGCCAGCAGCCAAGAATGGAGGGGTAATGAAAAACTGTTTTTT
16 | TRBJ2-6 | - | TRBV5-1 | - | CASSPVADSGANVLTF | TGCGCCAGCAGCCCCGTAGCGGACTCTGGGGCCAACGTCCTGACTTTC
14 | TRBJ1-2 | - | TRBV5-6 | TRBD1 | CASSQTGLLYGYTF | TGTGCCAGCAGTCAGACAGGGCTCCTCTATGGCTACACCTTC
14 | TRBJ1-1 | - | TRBV29-1 | TRBD1 | CSVVRGQLNTEAFF | TGCAGCGTTGTCAGGGGGCAGTTGAACACTGAAGCTTTCTTT
14 | TRBJ2-2 | - | TRBV2 | TRBD2 | CASSGLATTGELFF | TGTGCCAGCAGTGGACTAGCGACCACCGGGGAGCTGTTTTTT
16 | TRBJ2-7 | - | TRBV19 | TRBD1 | CASSMTHRGAPYEQYF | TGTGCCAGTAGTATGACCCACAGGGGTGCCCCCTACGAGCAGTACTTC
13 | TRBJ2-3 | - | TRBV7-2 | - | CASSWDTTDTQYF | TGTGCCAGCAGCTGGGACACCACAGATACGCAGTATTTT
17 | TRBJ2-7 | - | TRBV27 | TRBD1 | CASSPQGAFGENYEQYF | TGTGCCAGCAGTCCACAGGGGGCCTTCGGGGAAAACTACGAGCAGTACTTC
15 | TRBJ1-1 | - | TRBV11-2 | - | CASSLQGSMNTEAFF | TGTGCCAGCAGCTTGCAGGGTTCCATGAACACTGAAGCTTTCTTT
13 | TRBJ2-7 | - | TRBV9 | TRBD2 | CASSPGGVGEQYF | TGTGCCAGCAGCCCTGGGGGGGTTGGCGAGCAGTACTTC
17 | TRBJ1-1 | - | TRBV11-2 | TRBD1 | CASSLGFRGRGDTEAFF | TGTGCCAGCAGCTTAGGGTTCAGGGGGCGGGGAGACACTGAAGCTTTCTTT
13 | TRBJ2-7 | - | TRBV18 | TRBD1 | CASSPAGGDEQYF | TGTGCCAGCTCACCAGCAGGGGGCGACGAGCAGTACTTC
15 | TRBJ2-2 | - | TRBV30 | - | CAWSAGLKNTGELFF | TGTGCCTGGAGTGCGGGACTTAAGAACACCGGGGAGCTGTTTTTT